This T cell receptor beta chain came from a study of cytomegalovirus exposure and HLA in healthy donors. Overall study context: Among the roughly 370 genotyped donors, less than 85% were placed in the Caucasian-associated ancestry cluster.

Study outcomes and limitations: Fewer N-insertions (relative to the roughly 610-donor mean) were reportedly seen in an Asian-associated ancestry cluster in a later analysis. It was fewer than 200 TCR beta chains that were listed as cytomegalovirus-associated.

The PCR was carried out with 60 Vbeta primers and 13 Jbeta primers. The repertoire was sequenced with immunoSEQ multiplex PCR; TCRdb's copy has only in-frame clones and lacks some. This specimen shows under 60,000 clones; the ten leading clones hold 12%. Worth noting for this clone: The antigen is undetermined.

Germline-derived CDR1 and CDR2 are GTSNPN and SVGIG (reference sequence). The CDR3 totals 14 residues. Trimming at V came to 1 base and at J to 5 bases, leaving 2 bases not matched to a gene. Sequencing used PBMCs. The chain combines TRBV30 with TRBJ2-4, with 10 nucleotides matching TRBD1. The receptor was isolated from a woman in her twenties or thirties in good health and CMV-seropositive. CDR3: CAWSGGTGENIQYF. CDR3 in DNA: TGTGCCTGGAGTGGGGGGACAGGGGAAAACATTCAGTACTTC.